The 29 T cell receptor beta chains listed next were all sequenced from one sample in a study of T cell repertoires in cytomegalovirus infection. In TCRdb, the reads were re-called with MiXCR into one record per CDR3 protein. The top ten clones hold around 2.6% of a sample with 290,000 or so distinct CDR3 sequences, about 9.1% of them seen once. Sequences were obtained from PBMCs. The receptor set was obtained from a human donor in good health (CMV status not recorded). Some clones in this sample may be carry-over from other donors' samples.

The sample holds a few counts of this clonotype. The chain employs TRBV23-1 and TRBJ1-2; TRBD1 matches at 7 bases. TRBV23-1 is an ORF; its function is uncertain. V shed 0 bases, J shed 3 bases, and the junction held 28 bases outside the gene matches. The CDR3 spans 23 residues. The CDR3 reads CASSQSRLYRQGRRWYKDYGYTF. DNA of the CDR3: TGCGCCAGCAGTCAATCCCGTCTCTATCGACAGGGTAGGCGATGGTACAAGGACTATGGCTACACCTTC.

Ten or more counts support this clonotype. The V call is TRBV7-9, the J call TRBJ1-5; D call uncertain. CDR1 is SEHNR and CDR2 is FQNEAQ in the germline V gene (reference sequence). V lost 1 base to trimming and J lost 0 bases, with 7 bases between them. The CDR3 covers 15 residues. The DNA for the CDR3 is TGTGCCAGCAGCTTAGTTTCTGGTAGCAATCAGCCCCAGCATTTT. Protein product: CASSLVSGSNQPQHF.

At least ten counts were recorded for this clonotype. The V and J genes are TRBV5-1 and TRBJ1-1; D is possibly TRBD1 (6 bases). The CDR3 has 15 residues. The ends were cut back, 0 bases at V and 5 bases at J, with 14 bases in the middle. CDR1 and CDR2 from the germline V gene are SGHRS and YFSETQ. The CDR3 loop reads CASSLGPLGATEAFF. The CDR3 DNA follows: TGCGCCAGCAGCTTGGGGCCACTGGGGGCAACTGAAGCTTTCTTT.

This clonotype was seen repeatedly, ten times or more. V is TRBV7-8 and J is TRBJ2-3; 9 nucleotides agree with TRBD1. CDR3 length: 15 residues. Germline trimming cut 2 bases from V and 1 base from J; bases unmatched to any gene: 1. Germline CDR1 and CDR2: SGHVS and FQNEAQ. The CDR3 loop reads CASSLRDRGTDTQYF. The CDR3 DNA reads TGTGCCAGCAGCTTAAGGGACAGGGGCACAGATACGCAGTATTTT.

There are a few counts of this clonotype. The rearrangement uses TRBV20-1 and TRBJ2-1, with TRBD2 matching over 11 bases. The CDR3 totals 15 residues. J was trimmed by 3 bases and V by 5 bases; bases with no gene match: 6. Germline V gene data show CDR1 as DFQATT and CDR2 as SNEGSKA (reference sequence). CDR3: CSASWTSGFYNEQFF. In DNA form, the CDR3 reads TGCAGTGCTTCTTGGACTAGCGGGTTCTACAATGAGCAGTTCTTC.

This clonotype occurred many times. V is TRBV4-3 and J is TRBJ1-2, with TRBD1 matching 7 bases. With V trimmed by 3 bases and J by 6 bases, 7 bases remained unmatched. The CDR3 totals 14 residues. Germline CDR1 LGHNA, CDR2 YSLEER. The CDR3 DNA is TGCGCCAGCAGCCATCTAGACAGGGCGGATGGCTACACCTTC. Residues: CASSHLDRADGYTF.

V and J are TRBV10-3 and TRBJ1-6; D call uncertain. The CDR3 consists of 14 residues. Trimming removed 0 bases at V and 10 bases at J, with 10 bases between. Germline-derived CDR1 and CDR2 are ENHRY and SYGVKD. CDR3 coding DNA: TGTGCCATCAGTGAGTCGGTGACGAGGTCACCCCTCCACTTT. Translated, it gives CAISESVTRSPLHF.

This clonotype was counted a few times. The chain recombines TRBV6-2 or TRBV6-3 with TRBJ1-6; 9 bases match TRBD1. The CDR3 extends over 17 amino acids. Germline CDR1 and CDR2: MNHEY and SVGEGT. V trimming: 6 bases; J trimming: 6 bases; junction bases outside the gene matches: 12. The CDR3 reads CASSQAPPDRGNSPLHF. The CDR3 region has the DNA TGTGCCAGCAGCCAGGCTCCGCCGGACAGGGGTAATTCACCCCTCCACTTT.

This clonotype has ten or more counts. The chain has TRBV7-9 and TRBJ2-2; 11 bases agree with TRBD2. Trimming removed 5 bases from V and 2 bases from J; junction bases left unmatched: 4. Germline values: CDR1 SEHNR, CDR2 FQNEAQ (reference sequence). The CDR3 runs to 16 residues. In DNA form, the CDR3 reads TGTGCCAGCAGCGAACTAGCGGGGGCCAACACCGGGGAGCTGTTTTTT. Its protein product is CASSELAGANTGELFF.

The chain uses TRBV5-6 and TRBJ1-1; TRBD1 matches at 9 bases. Germline V CDR1 and CDR2: SGHDT, YYEEEE. The CDR3 is 15 residues long. J was trimmed by 2 bases and V by 1 base; bases with no gene match: 3. The CDR3 DNA is TGTGCCAGCAGCTTGCTGGGACAGGGTAACACTGAAGCTTTCTTT. It specifies CASSLLGQGNTEAFF.

This clonotype was detected ten times or more. V is TRBV20-1 and J is TRBJ2-1; D is undetermined. Germline values: CDR1 DFQATT, CDR2 SNEGSKA (reference sequence). The V gene lost 4 bases and the J gene lost 8 bases, with 6 bases spanning the gap. CDR3 length equals 10 residues. This CDR3 is CSAKRDEQFF. CDR3 nucleotide sequence: TGCAGTGCTAAGAGAGATGAGCAGTTCTTC.

The chain employs TRBV29-1 and TRBJ2-5; 9 bases fit TRBD1. The CDR3 has 14 residues. CDR1 and CDR2 from the germline V gene are SQVTM and ANQGSEA. The trim removed 3 bases at V and 5 bases at J, leaving 7 bases unmatched. CDR3 in DNA: TGCAGCGTTGACCCGGGACAGGGATGGGAGACCCAGTACTTC. Residues: CSVDPGQGWETQYF.

The chain combines TRBV28 with TRBJ1-6; D not certain. Germline V lookup: CDR1 MDHEN, CDR2 SYDVKM. The CDR3 extends over 14 amino acids. The V gene lost 2 bases and the J gene lost 9 bases, with 11 bases spanning the gap. The CDR3 coding sequence is TGTGCCAGCAGTTTAAAGGGTTTTAGTTCACCCCTCCACTTT. It specifies CASSLKGFSSPLHF. Supplemented by reference TRBV28 and TRBJ1-6, the full variable domain reads DVKVTQSSRYLVKRTGEKVFLECVQDMDHENMFWYRQDPGLGLRLIYFSYDVKMKEKGDIPEGYSVSREKKERFSLILESASTNQTSMYLCASSLKGFSSPLHFGNGTRLTVT.

This clonotype was seen only a few times. J is TRBJ2-1 and V is TRBV24-1; TRBD2 aligns across 10 bases. Germline loops: CDR1 KGHDR, CDR2 SFDVKD. V trimming: 5 bases; J trimming: 8 bases; junction bases outside the gene matches: 11. The CDR3 is made up of 16 amino acids. CDR3 sequence reads: CATSAPSGGAGDEQFF. Here the CDR3 DNA reads TGTGCCACCAGTGCTCCGAGCGGGGGGGCCGGCGATGAGCAGTTCTTC.

This clonotype was observed many times. V gene TRBV10-3 combines with J gene TRBJ2-3; TRBD1 agrees at 9 bases. CDR1 is ENHRY, CDR2 SYGVKD, per germline. CDR3 length: 16 amino acids. The trim removed 5 bases at V and 1 base at J, leaving 7 bases unmatched. CDR3 residues: CAISPPDRGGTDTQYF. CDR3 in DNA: TGTGCCATCAGTCCTCCGGACAGGGGAGGCACAGATACGCAGTATTTT.

This chain links TRBV27 with TRBJ1-1; 9 positions match TRBD1. CDR1 is MNHEY and CDR2 is SMNVEV in the germline V gene (reference sequence). CDR3 length: 14 residues. The ends lost 5 bases at V and 9 bases at J; junction bases unmatched: 10. The CDR3 here is CASSLEDRGGKAFF. The CDR3 nucleotides are TGTGCCAGCAGTCTCGAAGACAGGGGGGGGAAAGCTTTCTTT.

There are many counts of this clonotype. CDR3 in DNA: TGTGCCAGCAGCTCAACCGGGACAGGCTACGAGCAGTACTTC. Protein product: CASSSTGTGYEQYF. The V call is TRBV7-2, the J call TRBJ2-7; TRBD1 matches 8 bases. The trim removed 4 bases at V and 3 bases at J, leaving 5 bases unmatched. The CDR3 has 14 residues. Germline CDR1 is SGHTA and CDR2 is FQGNSA. Full variable domain (rest looked up from reference TRBV7-2 and TRBJ2-7): GAGVSQSPSNKVTEKGKDVELRCDPISGHTALYWYRQSLGQGLEFLIYFQGNSAPDKSGLPSDRFSAERTGGSVSTLTIQRTQQEDSAVYLCASSSTGTGYEQYFGPGTRLTVT.

The sample holds many counts of this clonotype. This chain joins TRBV6-1 and TRBJ2-7, with unresolved D. Germline values: CDR1 MNHNS, CDR2 SASEGT. V dropped 7 bases and J dropped 4 bases, with 14 bases sitting between them. The CDR3 has 13 amino acids. CDR3 residues: CASTLGQMYEQYF. The CDR3 region has the DNA TGTGCCAGCACCCTTGGGCAGATGTACGAGCAGTACTTC.

This chain joins TRBV5-1 and TRBJ1-2; D call uncertain. Germline V gene data show CDR1 as SGHRS and CDR2 as YFSETQ. The CDR3 spans 15 residues. V lost 0 bases to trimming and J lost 4 bases, with 13 bases between them. CDR3 nucleotides: TGCGCCAGCAGCTTGGCCATTGTGGGGAGCTATGGCTACACCTTC. Translation: CASSLAIVGSYGYTF.

Concerning this clonotype: A read error is possible here, since a much larger clone lies one base away. This sequence joins TRBV14 and TRBJ1-6; TRBD1 agrees at 7 bases. CDR1 is SGHDN and CDR2 is FVKESK in the germline V gene. The CDR3 spans 15 residues. CDR3 amino acids: CASNQRQGGYSPLHF. For the CDR3, the DNA is TGTGCCAGCAACCAAAGACAGGGAGGTTATTCACCCCTCCACTTT.

This clonotype was seen repeatedly, ten times or more. V gene TRBV18 combines with J gene TRBJ2-6, with a tentative D call TRBD1 (5 bases). Germline V gives CDR1 KGHSH, CDR2 LQKENI. Trimming took 5 bases from V and 0 from J, leaving 11 bases between them. This CDR3 has 16 amino acids. CDR3 protein: CASSSTVLSGANVLTF. The CDR3 DNA follows: TGTGCCAGCTCATCGACAGTTCTCTCTGGGGCCAACGTCCTGACTTTC.

This clonotype was found many times. V usage is TRBV7-8 and J usage is TRBJ1-5; D is undetermined. CDR3 length: 14 residues. Trimming left V 0 bases short and J 3 bases short, with 6 bases between. Germline V CDR1 and CDR2: SGHVS, FQNEAQ. The CDR3 nucleotides are TGTGCCAGCAGCTTAGCCAGCCTCAATCAGCCCCAGCATTTT. Encoded protein: CASSLASLNQPQHF.

This clonotype was seen repeatedly, ten times or more. The chain joins TRBV7-2 to TRBJ2-5; D is unresolved. The CDR3 extends over 16 amino acids. Trimming cost V 1 base and J 3 bases, with 15 bases left between them. Looked up from germline, CDR1 is SGHTA and CDR2 is FQGNSA. The CDR3 spells CASSLEMSRYKETQYF. CDR3 nucleotides: TGTGCCAGCAGCTTAGAAATGTCTCGGTATAAAGAGACCCAGTACTTC.

This clonotype was counted only a few times. This chain links TRBV19 with TRBJ1-2, with D possibly matching TRBD1 (6 bases). Germline-derived CDR1 and CDR2 are LNHDA and SQIVND (reference sequence). The CDR3 has 14 amino acids. Trimming pared 7 bases from V and 3 bases from J, leaving 15 bases between. The CDR3 DNA sequence: TGTGCCAGTACTTCAGAGGGACACCACTATGGCTACACCTTC. Translating gives CASTSEGHHYGYTF.

Only a few counts were recorded for this clonotype. The gene calls are TRBV7-9 and TRBJ2-1, with D perhaps matching TRBD1 or TRBD2 (5 bases each). The germline CDR1 and CDR2 sequences are SEHNR and FQNEAQ (reference sequence). The CDR3 length is 13 residues. Between the trimmed V and J ends, which lost 5 bases and 12 bases, there was a span of 17 bases. The CDR3 here is CASSRGALIGQFF. The CDR3 nucleotides are TGTGCCAGCAGCAGAGGGGCCCTGATCGGGCAGTTCTTC. Using reference TRBV7-9 and TRBJ2-1 for the parts outside the CDR3, the full variable domain is DTGVSQNPRHKITKRGQNVTFRCDPISEHNRLYWYRQTLGQGPEFLTYFQNEAQLEKSRLLSDRFSAERPKGSFSTLEIQRTEQGDSAMYLCASSRGALIGQFFGPGTRLTVL.

This clonotype ranks as medium-sized. This chain joins TRBV25-1 and TRBJ2-6; TRBD1 might be the D (6 bases). CDR1 MGHDK and CDR2 SYGVNS come from the germline V gene. V gave up 2 bases and J gave up 5 bases, with 22 bases separating them. CDR3 size: 19 residues. The CDR3 nucleotides are TGTGCCAGCAGTGAAGGTAGGGGTGGGGGCGATCTAAGGGCCAACGTCCTGACTTTC. This encodes CASSEGRGGGDLRANVLTF.

This clonotype appeared many times. This rearrangement joins TRBV28 to TRBJ1-4; no reliable D call. The length of the CDR3 is 13 residues. The germline gives CDR1 MDHEN, CDR2 SYDVKM. V gave up 11 bases and J gave up 3 bases, with 13 bases separating them. CDR3 coding DNA: TGTGCCTCCCGCGAAGCCTCTAATGAAAAACTGTTTTTT. Its protein product is CASREASNEKLFF. Together with reference TRBV28 and TRBJ1-4, the CDR3 gives the full variable domain: DVKVTQSSRYLVKRTGEKVFLECVQDMDHENMFWYRQDPGLGLRLIYFSYDVKMKEKGDIPEGYSVSREKKERFSLILESASTNQTSMYLCASREASNEKLFFGSGTQLSVL.

This clonotype was picked up many times. This chain joins TRBV3-1 and TRBJ2-1; 15 bases match TRBD2. CDR1 LGHDT and CDR2 YNNKEL come from the germline V gene (reference sequence). Trimming removed 4 bases from V and 0 bases from J; junction bases left unmatched: 10. The CDR3 loop spans 20 amino acids. The CDR3 region is CASSRRTSGGARSSYNEQFF. In nucleotides, the CDR3 is TGTGCCAGCAGCCGGCGGACTAGCGGGGGGGCCCGGAGCTCCTACAATGAGCAGTTCTTC.

This clonotype was found many times. The chain combines TRBV7-8 with TRBJ1-3; TRBD1 is a possible D gene (5 bases). This CDR3 contains 15 residues. V was clipped by 6 bases and J by 0 bases, with 12 bases between them. Germline CDR1 reads SGHVS; CDR2 reads FQNEAQ. The CDR3 sequence is CASSKDSSSGNTIYF. CDR3 sequence (DNA): TGTGCCAGCAGTAAAGACAGCTCCTCTGGAAACACCATATATTTT. The variable domain in full, completed from reference TRBV7-8 and TRBJ1-3, reads GAGVSQSPRYKVAKRGQDVALRCDPISGHVSLFWYQQALGQGPEFLTYFQNEAQLDKSGLPSDRFFAERPEGSVSTLKIQRTQQEDSAVYLCASSKDSSSGNTIYFGEGSWLTVV.